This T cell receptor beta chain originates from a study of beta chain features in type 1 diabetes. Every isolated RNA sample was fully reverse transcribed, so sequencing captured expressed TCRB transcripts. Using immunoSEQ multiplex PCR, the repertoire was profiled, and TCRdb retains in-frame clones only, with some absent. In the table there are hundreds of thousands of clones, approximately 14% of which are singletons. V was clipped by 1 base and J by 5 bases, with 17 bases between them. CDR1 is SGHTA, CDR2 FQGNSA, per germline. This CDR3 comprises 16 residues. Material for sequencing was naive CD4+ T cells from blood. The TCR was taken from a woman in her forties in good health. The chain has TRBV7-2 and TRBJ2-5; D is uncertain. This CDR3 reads CASSLESYVARETQYF. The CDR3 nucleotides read TGTGCCAGCAGCTTAGAATCCTATGTAGCTCGGGAGACCCAGTACTTC. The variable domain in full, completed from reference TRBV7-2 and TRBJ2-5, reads GAGVSQSPSNKVTEKGKDVELRCDPISGHTALYWYRQSLGQGLEFLIYFQGNSAPDKSGLPSDRFSAERTGGSVSTLTIQRTQQEDSAVYLCASSLESYVARETQYFGPGTRLLVL.